Below are 14 T cell receptor beta chains sequenced from a single sample in a study of blood T cells in healthy people across ages. The use of a sample-barcoded 5' primer and a J-beta primer mix characterized a second PCR of roughly 6 to 11 cycles. One entry per CDR3 protein, called by TCRdb with MiXCR from the 5' RACE reads. The data contain approximately 1.5 million distinct CDR3 sequences, 30% to 40% of them singletons. Sequencing used blood. The receptors shown here come from a woman aged 25 to 39 in good health.

This clonotype was counted at least ten times. V gene TRBV28 combines with J gene TRBJ2-1, with 7 nucleotides matching TRBD2. V shed 6 bases and J 7 bases; nucleotides not matched to a gene: 6. This CDR3 has 13 amino acids. Germline-derived CDR1 and CDR2 are MDHEN and SYDVKM. The CDR3 sequence: CASSRLAGNEQFF. CDR3 coding DNA: TGTGCCAGCAGCCGACTAGCTGGGAATGAGCAGTTCTTC.

At least ten counts were recorded for this clonotype. V is TRBV29-1 and J is TRBJ2-5; 9 nucleotides agree with TRBD2. Losses at the gene ends were 5 bases for V and 1 base for J; bases not matched to a gene: 5. This CDR3 is built from 14 residues. From germline, CDR1 is SQVTM and CDR2 ANQGSEA. CDR3 residues: CSVSPTSGQETQYF. The CDR3 bases are TGCAGCGTTTCTCCGACTAGCGGCCAAGAGACCCAGTACTTC.

This sequence joins TRBV20-1 and TRBJ2-7, with D possibly being TRBD2 (5 bases). The CDR3 is 18 residues long. The V end was cut by 5 bases, the J end by 3 bases, with 29 bases between. Germline V CDR1 and CDR2: DFQATT, SNEGSKA (reference sequence). The CDR3 loop reads CSAEDPSREIRINYEQYF. The CDR3 coding sequence is TGCAGTGCTGAGGATCCGTCGAGGGAAATCCGGATTAACTACGAGCAGTACTTC.

This clonotype was detected once. The V call is TRBV2, the J call TRBJ1-6; TRBD1 agrees at 10 bases. Trimming took 2 bases from V and 7 from J; bases not matched to a gene: 2. The CDR3 has 15 amino acids. Germline values: CDR1 SNHLY, CDR2 FYNNEI. The DNA for the CDR3 is TGTGCCAGCAGTGAAACGGACAGGGGGAATTCACCCCTCCACTTT. This translates into CASSETDRGNSPLHF.

Only a few counts were recorded for this clonotype. The chain joins TRBV5-1 to TRBJ2-1, with D tentatively TRBD1 (6 bases). CDR1 and CDR2 from the germline V gene are SGHRS and YFSETQ. The CDR3 consists of 16 residues. Trimming took 4 bases from V and 8 from J, leaving 22 bases between them. CDR3 amino acids: CASSPRGRGAGDEQFF. DNA of the CDR3: TGCGCCAGCAGCCCCCGAGGCAGGGGTGCCGGGGATGAGCAGTTCTTC. The full variable domain, with the rest looked up from reference TRBV5-1 and TRBJ2-1, is KAGVTQTPRYLIKTRGQQVTLSCSPISGHRSVSWYQQTPGQGLQFLFEYFSETQRNKGNFPGRFSGRQFSNSRSEMNVSTLELGDSALYLCASSPRGRGAGDEQFFGPGTRLTVL.

This clonotype was detected many times. The V gene is TRBV20-1, the J gene TRBJ2-3; 10 nucleotides align to TRBD2. The CDR3 length is 13 residues. The V segment lost 6 bases and the J segment 3 bases; nucleotides outside the gene matches: 3. Germline V lookup: CDR1 DFQATT, CDR2 SNEGSKA (reference sequence). CDR3 residues: CSAERGGTDTQYF. CDR3 coding DNA: TGCAGTGCAGAGCGGGGGGGAACAGATACGCAGTATTTT.

Details on this clonotype: Since a much larger clone is just one base distant, this may be a read error. The genes are TRBV7-2 and TRBJ1-2, with 8 bases aligning to TRBD1. The J segment lost 10 bases and the V segment lost 5 bases, leaving 12 bases of the junction unmatched. The CDR3 covers 14 residues. Germline-derived CDR1 and CDR2 are SGHTA and FQGNSA. This CDR3 is CASSTSAGQGNYTF. Here the CDR3 DNA reads TGTGCCAGCAGCACGAGCGCCGGACAGGGAAACTACACCTTC. The complete variable domain, with remaining parts taken from reference TRBV7-2 and TRBJ1-2, reads GAGVSQSPSNKVTEKGKDVELRCDPISGHTALYWYRQSLGQGLEFLIYFQGNSAPDKSGLPSDRFSAERTGGSVSTLTIQRTQQEDSAVYLCASSTSAGQGNYTFGSGTRLTVV.

The chain has TRBV5-1 and TRBJ2-3; TRBD1 might be the D (6 bases). CDR3 length equals 14 residues. Trimming left V 4 bases short and J 4 bases short, with 13 bases between. Germline loops: CDR1 SGHRS, CDR2 YFSETQ. CDR3: CASSPVGAADTQYF. The CDR3 region has the DNA TGCGCCAGCAGCCCAGTGGGGGCGGCAGATACGCAGTATTTT.

This clonotype was counted a few times. The V call is TRBV6-5, the J call TRBJ2-5; TRBD2 matches at 8 bases. CDR1 and CDR2 (germline): MNHEY, SVGAGI. Losses at the gene ends were 8 bases for V and 1 base for J; bases not matched to a gene: 12. The CDR3 loop spans 16 amino acids. The CDR3 DNA reads as TGTGCCAGCGGCGACATCGGGACTAGTGTCCAAGAGACCCAGTACTTC. Protein: CASGDIGTSVQETQYF.

Turning to this clonotype: At one boundary the junction diverges from the germline segment, which might be a read error. The V call is TRBV18, the J call TRBJ1-1; D call uncertain. This CDR3 is built from 15 residues. Looked up from germline, CDR1 is KGHSH and CDR2 is LQKENI. The CDR3 nucleotides read TGTGCCAGCTCCCCACGAGCGGGGTCTGACACTGAAGCTTTCTTT. This translates into CASSPRAGSDTEAFF.

The rearrangement joins TRBV20-1 to TRBJ1-1; D is perhaps TRBD1 (5 bases). V was clipped by 6 bases and J by 3 bases, with 11 bases between them. From germline, CDR1 is DFQATT and CDR2 SNEGSKA (reference sequence). The CDR3 has 12 residues. The CDR3 DNA reads as TGCAGTGCCCAGGGTGATGACACTGAAGCTTTCTTT. Amino acid sequence: CSAQGDDTEAFF.

The chain employs TRBV20-1 and TRBJ2-7; TRBD1 is a possible D gene (6 bases). Germline CDR1 reads DFQATT; CDR2 reads SNEGSKA (reference sequence). The CDR3 consists of 14 residues. The V and J ends lost 0 bases and 2 bases respectively, with 11 bases between them. The CDR3 reads CSARDPNRAYEQYF. CDR3 nucleotide sequence: TGCAGTGCTAGAGATCCGAACAGGGCCTACGAGCAGTACTTC.

The chain employs TRBV20-1 and TRBJ2-1, with 8 bases identical to TRBD1. The CDR3 has 13 amino acids. Germline loops: CDR1 DFQATT, CDR2 SNEGSKA (reference sequence). The CDR3 nucleotides are TGCAGGAGGGGGACAGGATGTTCGCATGAGCAGTTCTTC. Its translation is CRRGTGCSHEQFF.

The rearrangement links TRBV10-3 to TRBJ1-1, with no clear D. V lost 7 bases, J lost 4 bases, and 13 bases lay in between. From germline, CDR1 is ENHRY and CDR2 SYGVKD. This CDR3 is built from 13 residues. Here the CDR3 reads CAITYEPGTEAFF. CDR3 coding DNA: TGTGCCATCACCTACGAACCGGGCACTGAAGCTTTCTTT.